These 8 T cell receptor beta chains came from one sample sequenced in a study of T cells after yellow fever vaccination. Using its own MiXCR run on the 5' RACE reads, TCRdb lists one record per CDR3 protein. The repertoire holds hundreds of thousands of distinct CDR3 sequences, roughly 4.8% seen once, with 3% to 4% in the top ten. This specimen was CD4+ T cells sorted from PBMCs, taken on the day of the yellow fever booster vaccination. These receptors were taken from a man aged 18 to 30 who received the YFV17D yellow fever vaccine.

V usage is TRBV19 and J usage is TRBJ1-1; no reliable D call. The V end lost 2 bases, the J end lost 0 bases, and 4 bases lay between the germline ends. Germline values: CDR1 LNHDA, CDR2 SQIVND (reference sequence). CDR3 length: 13 residues. The CDR3 nucleotides are TGTGCCAGTAGTATATTGCTGAACACTGAAGCTTTCTTT. Its protein product is CASSILLNTEAFF. Full variable domain (outside the CDR3, taken from reference TRBV19 and TRBJ1-1): DGGITQSPKYLFRKEGQNVTLSCEQNLNHDAMYWYRQDPGQGLRLIYYSQIVNDFQKGDIAEGYSVSREKKESFPLTVTSAQKNPTAFYLCASSILLNTEAFFGQGTRLTVV.

This clonotype was recorded many times. This chain links TRBV7-9 with TRBJ2-1; D remains ambiguous. Per germline, CDR1 SEHNR and CDR2 FQNEAQ (reference sequence). This CDR3 is built from 11 residues. V was clipped by 6 bases and J by 10 bases, with 10 bases between them. The CDR3 here is CASRGLPEQFF. For the CDR3, the DNA is TGTGCCAGCAGAGGTCTGCCGGAGCAGTTCTTC.

The chain carries TRBV6-1 and TRBJ2-1, with 10 nucleotides matching TRBD1. The CDR3 runs 16 residues. Germline V gene lookup returns CDR1 MNHNS and CDR2 SASEGT. Trimming cost V 3 bases and J 9 bases; bases outside gene matches: 11. CDR3 in DNA: TGTGCCAGCAGTGAGTTTCCGGACAGGGGGTTCACTGAGCAGTTCTTC. Its protein product is CASSEFPDRGFTEQFF.

This clonotype has at least ten counts. This sequence joins TRBV5-1 and TRBJ2-3, with 14 bases that match TRBD2. Looked up from germline, CDR1 is SGHRS and CDR2 is YFSETQ. The J segment lost 2 bases and the V segment lost 4 bases, leaving 6 bases of the junction unmatched. The CDR3 sequence is 17 residues long. The CDR3 DNA reads as TGCGCCAGCAGCCAAAGGACTAGCGGGGGGCCCACAGATACGCAGTATTTT. It codes for CASSQRTSGGPTDTQYF. Filled out from reference TRBV5-1 and TRBJ2-3, the complete variable domain reads KAGVTQTPRYLIKTRGQQVTLSCSPISGHRSVSWYQQTPGQGLQFLFEYFSETQRNKGNFPGRFSGRQFSNSRSEMNVSTLELGDSALYLCASSQRTSGGPTDTQYFGPGTRLTVL.

This clonotype was recorded many times. V usage is TRBV6-5 and J usage is TRBJ2-3; D not certain. Germline V gives CDR1 MNHEY, CDR2 SVGAGI. Trimming removed 0 bases at V and 1 base at J, with 8 bases between. The CDR3 sequence is 15 residues long. The CDR3 loop reads CASSYSRAGTDTQYF. As DNA, the CDR3 is TGTGCCAGCAGTTACTCAAGGGCCGGCACAGATACGCAGTATTTT.

This clonotype occurred many times. This chain joins TRBV4-3 and TRBJ1-2; no clear D. This CDR3 has 15 amino acids. Germline V gene data show CDR1 as LGHNA and CDR2 as YSLEER. Trimming left V 0 bases short and J 1 base short, with 9 bases between. CDR3 DNA: TGCGCCAGCAGCCAAGATTCCCGCAGTAACTATGGCTACACCTTC. Translation gives CASSQDSRSNYGYTF.

The chain couples TRBV2 to TRBJ2-3, with 16 bases identical to TRBD2. The CDR3 contains 13 residues. CDR1 and CDR2 from the germline V gene are SNHLY and FYNNEI. J gave up 9 bases and V 6 bases, and 0 bases lay outside the gene matches. The DNA for the CDR3 is TGTGCCAGCAGGGGACTAGCGGGGGGGACGCAGTATTTT. Amino acid sequence: CASRGLAGGTQYF.

This clonotype was counted between two and nine times. The rearrangement joins TRBV4-2 to TRBJ2-3, with D maybe TRBD1 (5 bases). The CDR3 is 15 residues long. Germline CDR1 reads LGHNA; CDR2 reads YNFKEQ. Trimming removed 1 base from V and 3 bases from J, with 11 bases in between. CDR3 coding DNA: TGTGCCAGCAGCCAAGTTCAGGGTCTAACAGATACGCAGTATTTT. It codes for CASSQVQGLTDTQYF.